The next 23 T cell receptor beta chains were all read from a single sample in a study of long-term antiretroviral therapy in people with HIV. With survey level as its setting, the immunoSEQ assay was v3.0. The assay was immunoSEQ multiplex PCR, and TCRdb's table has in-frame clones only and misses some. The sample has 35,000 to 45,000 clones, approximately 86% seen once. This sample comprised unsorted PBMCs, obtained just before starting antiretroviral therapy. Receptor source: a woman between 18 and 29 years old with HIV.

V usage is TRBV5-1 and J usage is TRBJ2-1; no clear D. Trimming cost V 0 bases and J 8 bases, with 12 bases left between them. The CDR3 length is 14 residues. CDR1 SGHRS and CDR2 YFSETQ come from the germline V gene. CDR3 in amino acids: CASSLELPRDEQFF. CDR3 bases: TGCGCCAGCAGCTTGGAGCTTCCTCGCGATGAGCAGTTCTTC.

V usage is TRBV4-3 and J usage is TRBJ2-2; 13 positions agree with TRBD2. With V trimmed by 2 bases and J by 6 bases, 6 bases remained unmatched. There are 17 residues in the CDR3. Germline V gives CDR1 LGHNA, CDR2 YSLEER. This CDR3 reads CASSQSTSGRVAGELFF. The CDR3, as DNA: TGCGCCAGCAGCCAAAGTACTAGCGGGAGGGTTGCCGGGGAGCTGTTTTTT.

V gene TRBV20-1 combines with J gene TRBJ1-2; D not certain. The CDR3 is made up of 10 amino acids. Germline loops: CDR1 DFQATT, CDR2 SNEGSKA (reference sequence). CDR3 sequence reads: CRGEGFGYTF. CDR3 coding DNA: TGCAGGGGAGAAGGTTTTGGCTACACCTTC.

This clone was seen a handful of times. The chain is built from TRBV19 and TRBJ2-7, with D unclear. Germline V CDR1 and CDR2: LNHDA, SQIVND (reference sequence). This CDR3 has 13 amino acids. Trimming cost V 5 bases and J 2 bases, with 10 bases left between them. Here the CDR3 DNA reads TGTGCCAGTAGTCCCTCCGACCCCTACGAGCAGTACTTC. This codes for CASSPSDPYEQYF.

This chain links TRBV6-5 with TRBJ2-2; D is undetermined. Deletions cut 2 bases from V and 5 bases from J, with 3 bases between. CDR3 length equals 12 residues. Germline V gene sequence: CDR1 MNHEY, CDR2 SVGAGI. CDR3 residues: CASSYGTGELFF. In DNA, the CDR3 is TGTGCCAGCAGTTACGGGACCGGGGAGCTGTTTTTT.

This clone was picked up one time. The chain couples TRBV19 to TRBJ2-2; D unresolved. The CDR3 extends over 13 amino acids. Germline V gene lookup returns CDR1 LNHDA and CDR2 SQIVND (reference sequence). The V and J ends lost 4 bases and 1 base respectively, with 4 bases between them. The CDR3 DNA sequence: TGTGCCAGTAGTAAAAAGAACACCGGGGAGCTGTTTTTT. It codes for CASSKKNTGELFF.

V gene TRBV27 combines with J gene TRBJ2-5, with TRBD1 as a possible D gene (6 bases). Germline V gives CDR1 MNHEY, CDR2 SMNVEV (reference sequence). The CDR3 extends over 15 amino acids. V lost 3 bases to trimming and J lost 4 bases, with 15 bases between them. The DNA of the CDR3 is TGTGCCAGCAGTTTCTCGCCAGGGGAAAGAGAGACCCAGTACTTC. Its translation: CASSFSPGERETQYF.

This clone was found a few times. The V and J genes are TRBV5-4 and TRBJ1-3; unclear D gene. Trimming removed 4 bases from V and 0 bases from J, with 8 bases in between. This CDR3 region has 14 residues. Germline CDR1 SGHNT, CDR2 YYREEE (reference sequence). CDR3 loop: CASSPSVSGNTIYF. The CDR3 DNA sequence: TGTGCCAGCAGCCCGAGCGTCTCTGGAAACACCATATATTTT.

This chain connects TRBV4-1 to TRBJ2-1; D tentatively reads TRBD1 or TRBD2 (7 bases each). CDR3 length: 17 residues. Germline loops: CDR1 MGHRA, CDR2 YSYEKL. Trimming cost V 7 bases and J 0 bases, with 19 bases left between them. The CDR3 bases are TGCGCCAGCACACAGGGGCTAGCGGCCTTCTCCTACAATGAGCAGTTCTTC. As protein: CASTQGLAAFSYNEQFF.

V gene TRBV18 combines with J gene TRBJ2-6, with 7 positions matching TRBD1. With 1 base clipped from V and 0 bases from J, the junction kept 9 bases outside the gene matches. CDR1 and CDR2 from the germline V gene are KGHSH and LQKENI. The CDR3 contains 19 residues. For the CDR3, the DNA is TGTGCCAGCTCACCACGCAGGACAGGCGCTAGCTCTGGGGCCAACGTCCTGACTTTC. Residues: CASSPRRTGASSGANVLTF.

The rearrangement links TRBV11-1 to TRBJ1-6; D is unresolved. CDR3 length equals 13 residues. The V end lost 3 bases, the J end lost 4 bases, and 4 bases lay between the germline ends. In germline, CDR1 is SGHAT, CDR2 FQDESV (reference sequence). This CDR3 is CASSLGYNSPLHF. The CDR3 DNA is TGTGCCAGCAGCTTGGGATATAATTCACCCCTCCACTTT.

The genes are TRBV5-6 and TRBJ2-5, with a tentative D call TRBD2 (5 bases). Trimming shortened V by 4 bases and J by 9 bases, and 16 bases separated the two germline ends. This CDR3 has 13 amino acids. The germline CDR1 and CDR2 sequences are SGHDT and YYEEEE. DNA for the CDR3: TGTGCCAGCAGCGATACTAGTTGGGAGCCCCAGTACTTC. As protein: CASSDTSWEPQYF.

The CDR3 sequence is CASSQRESLTGELFF. CDR3 nucleotide sequence: TGCGCCAGCAGCCAACGGGAGTCGCTCACCGGGGAGCTGTTTTTT. The chain combines TRBV4-1 with TRBJ2-2, with a possible D match to TRBD2 (6 bases). There are 15 residues in the CDR3. CDR1 is MGHRA and CDR2 is YSYEKL in the germline V gene. The V end lost 2 bases, the J end lost 4 bases, and 11 bases lay between the germline ends.

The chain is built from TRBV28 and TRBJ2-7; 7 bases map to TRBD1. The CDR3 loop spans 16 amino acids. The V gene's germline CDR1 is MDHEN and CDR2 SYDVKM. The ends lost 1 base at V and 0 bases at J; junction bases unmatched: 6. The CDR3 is CASSLYGQVSSYEQYF. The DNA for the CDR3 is TGTGCCAGCAGTTTATATGGACAGGTGAGCTCCTACGAGCAGTACTTC.

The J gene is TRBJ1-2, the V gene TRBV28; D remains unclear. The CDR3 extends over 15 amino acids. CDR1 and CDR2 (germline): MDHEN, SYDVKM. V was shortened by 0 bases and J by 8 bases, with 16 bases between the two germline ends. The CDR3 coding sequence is TGTGCCAGCAGTTTATGGGCCGCTCGGAGTCGGGGCTACACCTTC. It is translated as CASSLWAARSRGYTF.

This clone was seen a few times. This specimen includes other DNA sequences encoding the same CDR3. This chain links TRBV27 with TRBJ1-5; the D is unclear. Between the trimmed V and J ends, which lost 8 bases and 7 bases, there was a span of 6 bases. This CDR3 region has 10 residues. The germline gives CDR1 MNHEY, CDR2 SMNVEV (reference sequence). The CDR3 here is CASGPQPQHF. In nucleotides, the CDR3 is TGTGCCAGCGGCCCCCAGCCCCAGCATTTT.

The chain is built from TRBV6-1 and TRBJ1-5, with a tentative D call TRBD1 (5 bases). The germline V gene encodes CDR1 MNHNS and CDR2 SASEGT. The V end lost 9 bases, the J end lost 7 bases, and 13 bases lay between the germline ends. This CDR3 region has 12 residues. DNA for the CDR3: TGTGCCAGTGGAGGGGAATTGCAGCCCCAGCATTTT. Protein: CASGGELQPQHF.

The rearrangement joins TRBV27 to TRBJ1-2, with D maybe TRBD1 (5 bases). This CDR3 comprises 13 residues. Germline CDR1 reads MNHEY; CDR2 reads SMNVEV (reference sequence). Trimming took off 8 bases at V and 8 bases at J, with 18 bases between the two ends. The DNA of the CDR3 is TGTGCCAGCTCAGGTTGGGGGTTGGTGGGCTACACCTTC. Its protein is CASSGWGLVGYTF.

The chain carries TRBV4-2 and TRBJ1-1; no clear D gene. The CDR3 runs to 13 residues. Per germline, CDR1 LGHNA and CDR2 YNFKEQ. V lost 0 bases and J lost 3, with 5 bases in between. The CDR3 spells CASSQDRYTEAFF. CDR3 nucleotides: TGTGCCAGCAGCCAAGATCGGTACACTGAAGCTTTCTTT.

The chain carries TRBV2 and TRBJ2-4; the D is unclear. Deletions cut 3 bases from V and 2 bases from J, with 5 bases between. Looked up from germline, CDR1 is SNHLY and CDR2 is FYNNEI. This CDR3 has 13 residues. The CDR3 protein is CASSERTKNIQYF. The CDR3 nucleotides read TGTGCCAGCAGTGAGCGGACCAAAAACATTCAGTACTTC.

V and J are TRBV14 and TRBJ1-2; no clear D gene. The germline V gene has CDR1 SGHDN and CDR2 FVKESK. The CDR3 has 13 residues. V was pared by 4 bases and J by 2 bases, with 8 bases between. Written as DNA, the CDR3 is TGTGCCAGCAGCCCTGTGCCCAACTATGGCTACACCTTC. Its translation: CASSPVPNYGYTF.

In DNA, the CDR3 is TGTGCCAGTGTGGGACTAGCGGGAGGGCCAGGGTACGAGCAGTACTTC. The encoded protein is CASVGLAGGPGYEQYF. V is TRBV28 and J is TRBJ2-7, with 16 bases lining up with TRBD2. Per the germline V gene, CDR1 is MDHEN and CDR2 is SYDVKM. The V segment lost 9 bases and the J segment 4 bases; nucleotides outside the gene matches: 9. The CDR3 length is 16 residues.

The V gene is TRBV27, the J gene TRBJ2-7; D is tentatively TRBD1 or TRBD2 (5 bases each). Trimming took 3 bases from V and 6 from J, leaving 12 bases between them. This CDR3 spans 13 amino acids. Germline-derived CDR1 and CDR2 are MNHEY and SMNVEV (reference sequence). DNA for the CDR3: TGTGCCAGCAGTTTGTTCGGGGCTTTCGAGCAGTACTTC. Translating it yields CASSLFGAFEQYF.